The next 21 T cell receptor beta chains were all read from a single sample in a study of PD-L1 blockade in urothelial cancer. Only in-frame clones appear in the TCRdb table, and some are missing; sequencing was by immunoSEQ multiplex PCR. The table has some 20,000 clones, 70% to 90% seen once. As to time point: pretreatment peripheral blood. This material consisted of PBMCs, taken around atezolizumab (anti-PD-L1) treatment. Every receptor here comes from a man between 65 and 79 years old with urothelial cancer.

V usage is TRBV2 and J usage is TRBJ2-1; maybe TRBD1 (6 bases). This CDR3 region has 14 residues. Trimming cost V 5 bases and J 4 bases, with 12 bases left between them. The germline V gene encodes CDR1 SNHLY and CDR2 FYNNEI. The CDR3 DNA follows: TGTGCCAGCAGTCCATCCGGGACATACAATGAGCAGTTCTTC. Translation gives CASSPSGTYNEQFF. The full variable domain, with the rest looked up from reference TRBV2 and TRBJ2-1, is EPEVTQTPSHQVTQMGQEVILRCVPISNHLYFYWYRQILGQKVEFLVSFYNNEISEKSEIFDDQFSVERPDGSNFTLKIRSTKLEDSAMYFCASSPSGTYNEQFFGPGTRLTVL.

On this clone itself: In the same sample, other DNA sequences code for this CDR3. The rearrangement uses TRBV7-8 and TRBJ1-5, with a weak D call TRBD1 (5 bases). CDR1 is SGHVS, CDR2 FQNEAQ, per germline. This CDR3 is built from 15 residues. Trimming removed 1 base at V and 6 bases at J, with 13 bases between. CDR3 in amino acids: CASSLVRGGGQPQHF. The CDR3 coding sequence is TGTGCCAGCAGCTTAGTGCGGGGTGGGGGTCAGCCCCAGCATTTT.

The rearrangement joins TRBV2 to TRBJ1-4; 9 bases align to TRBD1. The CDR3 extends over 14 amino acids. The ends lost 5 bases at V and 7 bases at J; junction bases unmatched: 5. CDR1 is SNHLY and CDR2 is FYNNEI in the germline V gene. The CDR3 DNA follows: TGTGCCAGCAGTTACAGGGGGCTGGTTGAAAAACTGTTTTTT. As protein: CASSYRGLVEKLFF.

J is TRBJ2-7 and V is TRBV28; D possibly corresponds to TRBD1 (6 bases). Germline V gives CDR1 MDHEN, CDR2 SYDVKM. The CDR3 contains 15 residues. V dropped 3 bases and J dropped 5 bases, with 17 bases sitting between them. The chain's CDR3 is CASSFPAGEHHEQYF. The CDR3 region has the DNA TGTGCCAGCAGTTTTCCGGCAGGGGAGCATCACGAGCAGTACTTC.

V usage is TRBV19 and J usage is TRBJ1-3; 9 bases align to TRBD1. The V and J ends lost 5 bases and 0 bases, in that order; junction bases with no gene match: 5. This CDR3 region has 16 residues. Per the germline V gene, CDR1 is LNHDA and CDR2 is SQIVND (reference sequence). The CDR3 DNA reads TGTGCCAGTAGTGCCCCGGGACAGGGCTCTGGAAACACCATATATTTT. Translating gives CASSAPGQGSGNTIYF.

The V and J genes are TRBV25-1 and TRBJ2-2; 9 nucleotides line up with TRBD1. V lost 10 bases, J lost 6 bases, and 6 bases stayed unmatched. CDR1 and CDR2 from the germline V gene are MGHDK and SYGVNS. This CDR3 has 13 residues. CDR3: CATGQGNPGELFF. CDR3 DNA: TGTGCCACGGGACAGGGCAATCCCGGGGAGCTGTTTTTT.

The CDR3 sequence is CASSVPGTGRYEQYF. CDR3 in DNA: TGTGCCAGCAGCGTCCCCGGGACAGGGCGTTACGAGCAGTACTTC. V gene TRBV21-1 combines with J gene TRBJ2-7; the table's D call of TRBD1 was not tested on the DNA. TRBV21-1 is recorded as a pseudogene. The CDR3 is made up of 15 amino acids.

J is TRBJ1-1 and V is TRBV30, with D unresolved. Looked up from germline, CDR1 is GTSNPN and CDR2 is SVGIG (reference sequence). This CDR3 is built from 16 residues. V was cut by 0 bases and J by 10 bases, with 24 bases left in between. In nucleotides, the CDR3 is TGTGCCTGGAGTGTTGGCGGTCGCCTTCCGGGAGCGAGAGCTTTCTTT. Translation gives CAWSVGGRLPGARAFF. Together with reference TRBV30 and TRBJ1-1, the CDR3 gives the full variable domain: SQTIHQWPATLVQPVGSPLSLECTVEGTSNPNLYWYRQAAGRGLQLLFYSVGIGQISSEVPQNLSASRPQDRQFILSSKKLLLSDSGFYLCAWSVGGRLPGARAFFGQGTRLTVV.

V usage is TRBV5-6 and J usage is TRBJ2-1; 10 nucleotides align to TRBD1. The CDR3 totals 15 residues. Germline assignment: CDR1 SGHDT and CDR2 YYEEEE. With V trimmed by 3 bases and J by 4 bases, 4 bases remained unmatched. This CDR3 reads CASSYGTGAYNEQFF. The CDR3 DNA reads TGTGCCAGCAGCTACGGGACAGGGGCTTACAATGAGCAGTTCTTC.

The CDR3 sequence is CASSNELGQVLDEQYF. The CDR3 DNA follows: TGTGCCAGCAGCAATGAGTTAGGACAGGTGCTCGACGAGCAGTACTTC. This chain links TRBV21-1 with TRBJ2-7; the DNA was not compared with TRBD1, the D call given in the table. TRBV21-1 represents a pseudogene. CDR3 length equals 16 residues.

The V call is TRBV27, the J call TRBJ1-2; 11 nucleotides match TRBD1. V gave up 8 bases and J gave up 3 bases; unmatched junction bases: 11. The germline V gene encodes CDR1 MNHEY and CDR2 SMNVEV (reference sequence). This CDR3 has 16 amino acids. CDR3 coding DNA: TGTGCCAGCGGCAGGCGGACAGGGGGCTTCCACTATGGCTACACCTTC. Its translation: CASGRRTGGFHYGYTF.

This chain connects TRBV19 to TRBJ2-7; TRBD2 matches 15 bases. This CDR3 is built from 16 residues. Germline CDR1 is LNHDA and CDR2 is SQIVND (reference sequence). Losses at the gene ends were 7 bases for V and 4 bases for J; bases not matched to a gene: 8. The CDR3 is CASTQTGTSGGYEQYF. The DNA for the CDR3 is TGTGCCAGTACCCAAACGGGGACTAGCGGGGGGTACGAGCAGTACTTC. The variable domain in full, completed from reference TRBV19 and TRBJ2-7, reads DGGITQSPKYLFRKEGQNVTLSCEQNLNHDAMYWYRQDPGQGLRLIYYSQIVNDFQKGDIAEGYSVSREKKESFPLTVTSAQKNPTAFYLCASTQTGTSGGYEQYFGPGTRLTVT.

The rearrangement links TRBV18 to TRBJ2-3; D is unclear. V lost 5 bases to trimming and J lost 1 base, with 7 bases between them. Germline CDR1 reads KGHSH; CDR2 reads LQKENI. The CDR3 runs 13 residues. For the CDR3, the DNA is TGTGCCAGCTCAAACCGGGGCACAGATACGCAGTATTTT. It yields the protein CASSNRGTDTQYF.

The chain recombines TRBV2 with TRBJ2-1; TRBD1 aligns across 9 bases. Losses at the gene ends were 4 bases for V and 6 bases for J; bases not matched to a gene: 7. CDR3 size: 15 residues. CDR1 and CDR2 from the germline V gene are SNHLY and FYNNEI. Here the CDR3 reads CASSGGQGHFNEQFF. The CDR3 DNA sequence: TGTGCCAGCAGTGGGGGACAGGGCCATTTCAATGAGCAGTTCTTC.

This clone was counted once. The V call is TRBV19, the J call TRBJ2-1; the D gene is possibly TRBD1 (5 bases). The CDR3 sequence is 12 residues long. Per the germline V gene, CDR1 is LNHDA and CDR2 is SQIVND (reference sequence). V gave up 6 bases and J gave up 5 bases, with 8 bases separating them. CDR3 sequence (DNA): TGTGCCAGTAGGGACATCAACAATGAGCAGTTCTTC. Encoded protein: CASRDINNEQFF.

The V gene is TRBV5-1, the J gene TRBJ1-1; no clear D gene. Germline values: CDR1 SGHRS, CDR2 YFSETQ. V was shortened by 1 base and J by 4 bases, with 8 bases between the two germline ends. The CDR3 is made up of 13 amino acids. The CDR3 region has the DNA TGCGCCAGCAGCTTGCGGCGGGCCACTGAAGCTTTCTTT. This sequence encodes CASSLRRATEAFF.

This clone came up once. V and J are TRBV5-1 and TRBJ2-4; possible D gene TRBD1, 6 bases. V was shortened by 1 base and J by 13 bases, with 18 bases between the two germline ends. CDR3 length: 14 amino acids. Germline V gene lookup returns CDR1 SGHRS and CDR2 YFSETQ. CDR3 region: CASSLMGNTDRQYF. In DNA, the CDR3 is TGCGCCAGCAGCTTGATGGGTAACACTGACAGGCAGTACTTC.

The CDR3 DNA follows: TGTGCCAGCAGTTATACAGGGTCGGATACGCAGTATTTT. Its protein is CASSYTGSDTQYF. This chain connects TRBV6-5 to TRBJ2-3; D might be TRBD1 (6 bases). CDR3 length: 13 residues. Germline CDR1 reads MNHEY; CDR2 reads SVGAGI. V gave up 3 bases and J gave up 6 bases, with 10 bases separating them.

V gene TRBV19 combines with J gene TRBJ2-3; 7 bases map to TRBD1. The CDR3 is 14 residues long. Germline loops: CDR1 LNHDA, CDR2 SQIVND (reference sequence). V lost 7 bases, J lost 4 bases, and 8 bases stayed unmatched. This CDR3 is CASTRQGPADTQYF. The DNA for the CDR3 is TGTGCCAGTACCCGACAGGGCCCGGCAGATACGCAGTATTTT.

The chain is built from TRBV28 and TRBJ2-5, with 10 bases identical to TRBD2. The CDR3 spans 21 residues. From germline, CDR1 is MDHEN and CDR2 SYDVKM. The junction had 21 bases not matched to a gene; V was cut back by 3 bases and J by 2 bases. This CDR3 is CASSFIWQGARTSGWQETQYF. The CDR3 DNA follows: TGTGCCAGCAGTTTCATCTGGCAGGGGGCGAGGACTAGCGGTTGGCAAGAGACCCAGTACTTC.

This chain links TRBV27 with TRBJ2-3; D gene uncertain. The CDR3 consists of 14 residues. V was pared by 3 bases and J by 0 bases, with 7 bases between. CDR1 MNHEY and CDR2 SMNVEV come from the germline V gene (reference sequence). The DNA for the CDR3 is TGTGCCAGCAGTTTCTCGCGAAGCACAGATACGCAGTATTTT. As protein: CASSFSRSTDTQYF.